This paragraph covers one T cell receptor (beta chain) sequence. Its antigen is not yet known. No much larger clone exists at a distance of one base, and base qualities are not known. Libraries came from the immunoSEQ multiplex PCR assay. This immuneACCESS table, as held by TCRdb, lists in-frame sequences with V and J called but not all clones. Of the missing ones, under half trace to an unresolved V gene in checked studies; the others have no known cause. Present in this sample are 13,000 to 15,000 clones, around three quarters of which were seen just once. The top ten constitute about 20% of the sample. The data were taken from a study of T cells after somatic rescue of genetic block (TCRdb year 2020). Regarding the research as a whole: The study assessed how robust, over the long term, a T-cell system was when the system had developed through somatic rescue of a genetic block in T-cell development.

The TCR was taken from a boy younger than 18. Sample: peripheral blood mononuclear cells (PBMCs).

The DNA sequence is TGTGCCAGCACTCTAGACAGGGACAGCAGAGAGACCCAGTACTTC. The translation is CASTLDRDSRETQYF. The rearranged chain carries TRBV28 and TRBJ2-5; 7 bases in the junction line up with TRBD1. The CDR3 contains 15 residues, cysteine and phenylalanine counted. Solely the CDR3 DNA is kept, with 45 bases framed from the first base. Germline trimming amounts to 7 bases on V and 4 bases on J, with 12 as the count of junction bases outside the gene matches. The germline V gene gives CDR1 as MDHEN and CDR2 as SYDVKM. When the CDR3 is completed using the reference TRBV28 and TRBJ2-5 genes on either side, the full variable domain is DVKVTQSSRYLVKRTGEKVFLECVQDMDHENMFWYRQDPGLGLRLIYFSYDVKMKEKGDIPEGYSVSREKKERFSLILESASTNQTSMYLCASTLDRDSRETQYFGPGTRLLVL.